A single sample is the source of the 17 T cell receptor beta chains below, sequenced in a study of blood T cell repertoires in COVID-19. Repertoires were generated with immunoSEQ multiplex PCR, while TCRdb's copy carries only in-frame clones and drops some. The sample carries some 370,000 clones, more than 70% recorded once. Sequencing used peripheral blood. The receptors originated from a man between 35 and 55 years old with acute or convalescent COVID-19.

This clone was observed a single time. The J gene is TRBJ2-1, the V gene TRBV5-4; 8 nucleotides align to TRBD2. Losses at the gene ends were 5 bases for V and 0 bases for J; bases not matched to a gene: 10. Germline assignment: CDR1 SGHNT and CDR2 YYREEE (reference sequence). The CDR3 totals 17 residues. The CDR3 here is CASSRHGGVSSYNEQFF. The CDR3 bases are TGTGCCAGCAGTCGACACGGGGGGGTCAGCTCCTACAATGAGCAGTTCTTC.

This clone has only a few counts. This chain uses TRBV12-5 with TRBJ1-5; D is perhaps TRBD1 (5 bases). The germline gives CDR1 LGHNT, CDR2 FRNRAP. V lost 6 bases, J lost 1 base, and 25 bases lay in between. This CDR3 comprises 19 residues. The CDR3 bases are TGTGCTAGTGGCATCACGGTCCCCCAGGGTCGGTTCAGCAATCAGCCCCAGCATTTT. Its translation: CASGITVPQGRFSNQPQHF.

This clone was seen only once. The V gene is TRBV27, the J gene TRBJ1-1, with D unresolved. Germline V CDR1 and CDR2: MNHEY, SMNVEV (reference sequence). Trimming left V 8 bases short and J 3 bases short, with 7 bases between. The CDR3 is 11 residues long. The CDR3 nucleotides read TGTGCCAGCCGACGGGACACTGAAGCTTTCTTT. Translated: CASRRDTEAFF.

The chain has TRBV6-5 and TRBJ2-3; maybe TRBD2 (5 bases). This CDR3 region has 14 residues. Germline V gene sequence: CDR1 MNHEY, CDR2 SVGAGI. Trimming took off 5 bases at V and 2 bases at J, with 11 bases between the two ends. This CDR3 is CASSRRVDTDTQYF. The CDR3 bases are TGTGCCAGCAGTCGGCGGGTAGACACAGATACGCAGTATTTT.

The gene calls are TRBV18 and TRBJ1-4, with 9 positions matching TRBD1. CDR1 and CDR2 (germline): KGHSH, LQKENI. The trim removed 4 bases at V and 2 bases at J, leaving 5 bases unmatched. The CDR3 length is 16 residues. CDR3 sequence: CASSRGQGATNEKLFF. In nucleotides, the CDR3 is TGTGCCAGCTCACGGGGACAGGGAGCTACTAATGAAAAACTGTTTTTT.

This sequence joins TRBV20-1 and TRBJ2-3; the D is unclear. The CDR3 is 12 amino acids. Germline V gene sequence: CDR1 DFQATT, CDR2 SNEGSKA (reference sequence). V was clipped by 3 bases and J by 3 bases, with 7 bases between them. The CDR3 DNA follows: TGCAGTGCTAGTTCCACAACAGATACGCAGTATTTT. Translating it yields CSASSTTDTQYF.

The J gene is TRBJ1-6, the V gene TRBV6-1; D unclear. V was pared by 0 bases and J by 6 bases, with 3 bases between. Germline V lookup: CDR1 MNHNS, CDR2 SASEGT. This CDR3 has 13 amino acids. Here the CDR3 reads CASSEARNSPLHF. The CDR3 region has the DNA TGTGCCAGCAGTGAAGCCCGTAATTCACCCCTCCACTTT.

The chain couples TRBV7-9 to TRBJ2-2; the D gene is possibly TRBD1 (6 bases). Trimming pared 8 bases from V and 8 bases from J, leaving 15 bases between. The CDR3 runs 13 residues. Germline CDR1 is SEHNR and CDR2 is FQNEAQ (reference sequence). The CDR3 DNA reads as TGTGCCAGCCTTGGGCAGGGGAAGGGGGAGCTGTTTTTT. Its translation: CASLGQGKGELFF.

The V and J genes are TRBV19 and TRBJ2-7, with a weak D call TRBD1 (6 bases). The ends were cut back, 5 bases at V and 3 bases at J, with 14 bases in the middle. This CDR3 region has 14 residues. Per the germline V gene, CDR1 is LNHDA and CDR2 is SQIVND (reference sequence). The CDR3 nucleotides read TGTGCCAGTAGTGCCGACAGGAGTCGCTACGAGCAGTACTTC. Protein sequence: CASSADRSRYEQYF.

This clone was counted once. The chain is built from TRBV5-1 and TRBJ1-1, with a tentative D call TRBD1 (6 bases). The ends were cut back, 1 base at V and 11 bases at J, with 21 bases in the middle. Germline V gene data show CDR1 as SGHRS and CDR2 as YFSETQ. The CDR3 consists of 15 residues. In DNA form, the CDR3 reads TGCGCCAGCAGCTTGACCACTAGCGGGGGTAGGGGGGCTTTCTTT. Residues: CASSLTTSGGRGAFF.

The chain joins TRBV19 to TRBJ1-5; D perhaps matches TRBD1 (6 bases). Germline values: CDR1 LNHDA, CDR2 SQIVND (reference sequence). V was cut by 0 bases and J by 6 bases, with 18 bases left in between. CDR3 size: 17 residues. The CDR3: CASSIDMGTSHIQPQHF. DNA of the CDR3: TGTGCCAGTAGTATAGATATGGGGACATCCCATATTCAGCCCCAGCATTTT.

V usage is TRBV7-6 and J usage is TRBJ1-2; D remains ambiguous. This CDR3 spans 13 amino acids. In germline, CDR1 is SGHVS, CDR2 FNYEAQ. Trimming shortened V by 5 bases and J by 8 bases, and 15 bases separated the two germline ends. Here the CDR3 reads CASSAAPEWGYTF. CDR3 nucleotides: TGTGCCAGCAGCGCGGCCCCCGAGTGGGGCTACACCTTC. The variable domain in full, completed from reference TRBV7-6 and TRBJ1-2, reads GAGVSQSPRYKVTKRGQDVALRCDPISGHVSLYWYRQALGQGPEFLTYFNYEAQQDKSGLPNDRFSAERPEGSISTLTIQRTEQRDSAMYRCASSAAPEWGYTFGSGTRLTVV.

This clone is a singleton in its sample. The rearrangement uses TRBV30 and TRBJ1-1; the D gene is possibly TRBD1 (6 bases). CDR3 size: 14 residues. Germline V gene sequence: CDR1 GTSNPN, CDR2 SVGIG (reference sequence). The ends were cut back, 2 bases at V and 1 base at J, with 11 bases in the middle. The CDR3 sequence: CAWSPGTPNTEAFF. The CDR3 nucleotides read TGTGCCTGGAGTCCCGGGACACCGAACACTGAAGCTTTCTTT.

V gene TRBV11-3 combines with J gene TRBJ2-1; D possibly corresponds to TRBD1 (5 bases). Trimming stripped 4 bases from V and 12 bases from J, with 13 bases between. The CDR3 consists of 12 residues. Germline CDR1 reads SGHNT; CDR2 reads YENEEA. CDR3 in amino acids: CASSSLPQGQFF. CDR3 coding DNA: TGTGCCAGCAGCTCTCTGCCCCAGGGGCAGTTCTTC.

The V gene is TRBV18, the J gene TRBJ2-2, with D perhaps TRBD1 (7 bases). Trimming shortened V by 6 bases and J by 2 bases, and 10 bases separated the two germline ends. Germline V gene lookup returns CDR1 KGHSH and CDR2 LQKENI. This CDR3 contains 14 residues. CDR3 residues: CASSRDSNTGELFF. The CDR3 DNA is TGTGCCAGCTCGCGGGACAGTAACACCGGGGAGCTGTTTTTT.

This rearrangement joins TRBV9 to TRBJ2-1; 8 bases fit TRBD2. From germline, CDR1 is SGDLS and CDR2 YYNGEE. CDR3 length equals 14 residues. V lost 0 bases and J lost 14; bases outside the gene matches: 10. The CDR3 protein is CASSVDPTAGVKFF. In DNA form, the CDR3 reads TGTGCCAGCAGCGTAGACCCAACAGCGGGGGTCAAGTTCTTC.

Comments on this clone: The junction shows a germline mismatch at one end, possibly a read error. The V call is TRBV5-1, the J call TRBJ2-5; 7 bases agree with TRBD2. This CDR3 spans 14 amino acids. Looked up from germline, CDR1 is SGHRS and CDR2 is YFSETQ. The CDR3 coding sequence is TGCGCCAGCAGCCCAGCGGGGAGCCAAGAGCCCCAGTACTTC. Protein product: CASSPAGSQEPQYF.